What follows are 10 T cell receptor beta chains derived from one specimen sequenced in a study of T cells in Graves' hyperthyroidism and ophthalmopathy (dated by TCRdb to between 2018 and 2021). Library preparation was by multiplex PCR. The sequencer listed for this sample is Illumina HiSeq 2000. Amplification of TCR beta CDR3 regions was carried out from RNA transcripts. The first round of RT-PCR for the TCR CDR3 was performed with the HTBI primer set and the Qiagen OneStep RT-PCR kit. Through fastp at Q25 and MiXCR, TCRdb rebuilt clones from the public reads, retaining in-frame beta chains. Rows merge per CDR3 protein into single entries with the most common DNA and genes. Present in this sample are about 290,000 distinct CDR3 sequences, about a sixth of which were seen just once. The top ten clones comprise approximately 57% of the sample. The sequenced sample was blood. The source is a woman aged 60-70 years with Graves' ophthalmopathy.

This clonotype turned up a few times. A read error is likely, as this CDR3 ends without the conserved phenylalanine or tryptophan. The chain is built from TRBV10-3 and TRBJ2-1, with 9 bases aligning to TRBD2. Unmatched junction bases numbered 3, after V lost 1 base and J lost 5 bases. This CDR3 is 15 amino acids long. The germline V gene encodes CDR1 ENHRY and CDR2 SYGVKD. This CDR3 is CAISELRGGDNEQFL. The CDR3 DNA reads TGTGCCATCAGTGAGTTGCGCGGGGGGGACAATGAGCAGTTCCTC.

This clonotype was found many times. The chain recombines TRBV12-3 or TRBV12-4 with TRBJ1-2, with a possible D match to TRBD1 (6 bases). With 3 bases removed from V and 8 bases from J, the gap between germline ends came to 19 bases. The CDR3 is made up of 15 amino acids. CDR3 loop: CASSFGDRSGNGYTF. CDR3 nucleotides: TGTGCCAGCAGTTTTGGAGACAGGTCAGGGAACGGCTACACCTTC.

This clonotype came up many times. V is TRBV11-2 and J is TRBJ2-7; D is possibly TRBD2 (5 bases). Germline CDR1 and CDR2: SGHAT and FQNNGV. Trimming shortened V by 1 base and J by 5 bases, and 12 bases separated the two germline ends. The CDR3 sequence is 14 residues long. This CDR3 reads CASSLGSEGNEQYF. The CDR3 coding sequence is TGTGCCAGCAGCTTAGGGTCAGAGGGAAACGAGCAGTACTTC.

This clonotype came up many times. The chain has TRBV20-1 and TRBJ2-7, with D perhaps given as TRBD1 or TRBD2 (5 bases each). Germline V gene sequence: CDR1 DFQATT, CDR2 SNEGSKA (reference sequence). CDR3 size: 11 residues. The germline V and J ends were trimmed by 2 bases and 6 bases, with 8 bases remaining between them. The CDR3 here is CSARSGTEQYF. CDR3 bases: TGCAGTGCTAGATCAGGGACCGAGCAGTACTTC.

This clonotype was detected many times. This chain joins TRBV19 and TRBJ1-2; possibly TRBD1 for D (5 bases). The CDR3 contains 14 residues. In germline, CDR1 is LNHDA, CDR2 SQIVND (reference sequence). V shed 6 bases and J shed 7 bases, with 18 bases lying between them. DNA for the CDR3: TGTGCCAGTAGAACACGGGGGTCGGAGGGTGGCTACACCTTC. The encoded protein is CASRTRGSEGGYTF.

A few counts support this clonotype. This chain uses TRBV13 with TRBJ2-3; the D is unclear. Trimming removed 1 base at V and 2 bases at J, with 4 bases between. The germline V gene has CDR1 PRHDT and CDR2 FYEKMQ (reference sequence). CDR3 length equals 13 residues. The CDR3 DNA sequence: TGTGCCAGCAGCTTAGAGGACACAGATACGCAGTATTTT. This encodes CASSLEDTDTQYF.

This clonotype has a count of ten or more. The chain carries TRBV18 and TRBJ1-1; D remains unclear. The V gene's germline CDR1 is KGHSH and CDR2 LQKENI. CDR3 length equals 14 residues. Trimming stripped 0 bases from V and 0 bases from J, with 5 bases between. CDR3 region: CASSPPVLNTEAFF. The CDR3, as DNA: TGTGCCAGCTCACCACCGGTCCTGAACACTGAAGCTTTCTTT.

This clonotype was seen many times. The J gene is TRBJ1-2, the V gene TRBV3-1; unclear D gene. The germline V and J ends were trimmed by 1 base and 4 bases, with 16 bases remaining between them. The CDR3 consists of 16 residues. CDR1 and CDR2 (germline): LGHDT, YNNKEL (reference sequence). CDR3 region: CASSQGASTRTYGYTF. For the CDR3, the DNA is TGTGCCAGCAGCCAAGGAGCGTCAACCAGGACCTATGGCTACACCTTC.

This chain uses TRBV28 with TRBJ2-4; tentatively, D is TRBD2 (5 bases). V was cut by 2 bases and J by 16 bases, with 12 bases left in between. The CDR3 loop spans 11 amino acids. The germline CDR1 and CDR2 sequences are MDHEN and SYDVKM. The CDR3 DNA follows: TGTGCCAGCAGTTTAGGTCAGCGGCCTTACTTC. As protein: CASSLGQRPYF.

The chain recombines TRBV29-1 with TRBJ1-3; D not resolved. Germline CDR1 and CDR2: SQVTM and ANQGSEA. Trimming shortened V by 3 bases and J by 14 bases, and 14 bases separated the two germline ends. The CDR3 covers 11 residues. CDR3 sequence: CSVEVGVLVYF. The CDR3, as DNA: TGCAGCGTTGAGGTTGGGGTGCTCGTATATTTT.